This T cell receptor (beta chain) is drawn from a study of blood T cell repertoires in COVID-19. Measured with immunoSEQ multiplex PCR; TCRdb has only the in-frame clones, and not every one. The data show some 320,000 clones, roughly 85% seen once. V was pared by 2 bases and J by 6 bases, with 7 bases of the junction left unmatched. The CDR3 runs to 15 residues. The V gene's germline CDR1 is SGDLS and CDR2 YYNGEE. This sequence was found in a human donor in a cohort sampled during active COVID-19. The chain is built from TRBV9 and TRBJ2-1, with TRBD2 identical over 8 bases. Material for sequencing was peripheral blood. The CDR3 is CASSVGTRGINEQFF. CDR3 DNA: TGTGCCAGCAGCGTGGGGACTAGGGGGATCAATGAGCAGTTCTTC.